The 21 T cell receptor beta chains given below trace back to one sample, sequenced in a study of T cells in Graves' hyperthyroidism and ophthalmopathy. The CDR3 regions of TCR beta were amplified from RNA transcripts. HTBI primers were used for first-round RT-PCR of the TCR CDR3. From the multiplex PCR reads, TCRdb called clonotypes with MiXCR, one entry per CDR3 protein. The sample shows around 620,000 distinct CDR3 sequences, roughly 15% of them seen only once. The sequencing sample was made of blood. These receptors originate from a woman aged 25 to 39 with Graves' hyperthyroidism.

In this sample, this clonotype turned up many times. The chain is built from TRBV27 and TRBJ1-1, with D possibly being TRBD1 (5 bases). The germline V gene has CDR1 MNHEY and CDR2 SMNVEV (reference sequence). V lost 0 bases to trimming and J lost 5 bases, with 7 bases between them. The CDR3 extends over 13 amino acids. The CDR3 DNA reads as TGTGCCAGCAGTTTATCGACAGCTACTGAAGCTTTCTTT. Protein product: CASSLSTATEAFF.

This clonotype was picked up many times. The chain couples TRBV11-3 to TRBJ1-1; possibly TRBD1 for D (5 bases). This CDR3 is 14 amino acids long. Trimming took 5 bases from V and 1 from J, leaving 11 bases between them. Germline V lookup: CDR1 SGHNT, CDR2 YENEEA. As DNA, the CDR3 is TGTGCCAGCAGCGGATGGGACGAGAACACTGAAGCTTTCTTT. It specifies CASSGWDENTEAFF.

This clonotype has more than one count but fewer than ten. The genes are TRBV4-3 and TRBJ1-1; D is perhaps TRBD1 (6 bases). Deletions cut 3 bases from V and 5 bases from J, with 13 bases between. The CDR3 extends over 14 amino acids. Germline CDR1 is LGHNA and CDR2 is YSLEER. CDR3 DNA: TGCGCCAGCAGCCAGGGCGGGGGCGCAACTGAAGCTTTCTTT. Protein product: CASSQGGGATEAFF.

This chain joins TRBV20-1 and TRBJ2-1, with 12 bases lining up with TRBD2. The junction had 8 bases not matched to a gene; V was cut back by 5 bases and J by 15 bases. The germline V gene encodes CDR1 DFQATT and CDR2 SNEGSKA (reference sequence). The CDR3 consists of 12 residues. CDR3 region: CSASGLAGTAFF. In DNA, the CDR3 is TGCAGTGCTTCCGGACTAGCGGGAACAGCGTTCTTC.

This clonotype was observed at least ten times. The chain links TRBV20-1 to TRBJ2-5; 13 nucleotides align to TRBD2. The CDR3 sequence is 14 residues long. CDR1 is DFQATT, CDR2 SNEGSKA, per germline (reference sequence). The junction had 6 bases not matched to a gene; V was cut back by 6 bases and J by 5 bases. CDR3: CSARLAGGGETQYF. In DNA form, the CDR3 reads TGCAGTGCACGACTAGCGGGAGGCGGGGAGACCCAGTACTTC.

The rearrangement joins TRBV30 to TRBJ2-7, with 8 bases identical to TRBD2. The CDR3 is 18 amino acids. Looked up from germline, CDR1 is GTSNPN and CDR2 is SVGIG (reference sequence). With V trimmed by 8 bases and J by 3 bases, 24 bases remained unmatched. This CDR3 reads CAVTGGGKLSGSHYEQYF. DNA for the CDR3: TGTGCCGTCACCGGGGGGGGCAAGTTAAGCGGGAGTCACTACGAGCAGTACTTC.

Ten or more counts support this clonotype. The gene calls are TRBV20-1 and TRBJ1-6, with a weak D call TRBD1 (6 bases). CDR1 is DFQATT, CDR2 SNEGSKA, per germline (reference sequence). The CDR3 extends over 14 amino acids. The V gene lost 6 bases and the J gene lost 5 bases, with 14 bases spanning the gap. DNA for the CDR3: TGCAGTGCCCGGGCCGGGACAAATAATTCACCCCTCCACTTT. Encoded protein: CSARAGTNNSPLHF.

This chain links TRBV28 with TRBJ2-2; perhaps D is TRBD1 or TRBD2 (6 bases each). Germline CDR1 MDHEN, CDR2 SYDVKM. The CDR3 extends over 19 amino acids. V gave up 3 bases and J gave up 0 bases, with 20 bases separating them. DNA for the CDR3: TGTGCCAGCAGTTTGTCGGGGGCAGGTTATCCAACGAACACCGGGGAGCTGTTTTTT. Translated, it gives CASSLSGAGYPTNTGELFF.

Points on this clonotype: A junction end diverges from the germline sequence, so it may reflect a read error. The rearrangement uses TRBV5-1 and TRBJ2-2; D uncertain. Germline V lookup: CDR1 SGHRS, CDR2 YFSETQ. The CDR3 covers 15 residues. CDR3 bases: TGCGCCAACAGCCAGGTACAAGGGAACACCGGGGAGCTGTTTTTT. Translated: CANSQVQGNTGELFF.

This chain links TRBV18 with TRBJ1-5; 11 positions agree with TRBD1. The CDR3 is 16 amino acids. The germline V gene encodes CDR1 KGHSH and CDR2 LQKENI. The junction had 8 bases not matched to a gene; V was cut back by 3 bases and J by 7 bases. The CDR3 is CASSPSGTGGRQPQHF. The CDR3 DNA is TGTGCCAGCTCACCTTCCGGGACAGGGGGTCGGCAGCCCCAGCATTTT.

This clonotype was observed many times. The chain uses TRBV7-2 and TRBJ2-5; 9 bases align to TRBD1. Germline CDR1 reads SGHTA; CDR2 reads FQGNSA. With 4 bases clipped from V and 5 bases from J, the junction kept 5 bases outside the gene matches. The CDR3 contains 14 residues. This chain's CDR3 is CASSSDRGSETQYF. The DNA of the CDR3 is TGTGCCAGCAGCTCGGACAGGGGCAGTGAGACCCAGTACTTC.

This clonotype was observed a few times. A much larger clone differs from this one at a single base, so this may be a read error. The V call is TRBV12-3 or TRBV12-4, the J call TRBJ2-7; 7 nucleotides align to TRBD1. The CDR3 is 15 residues long. DNA of the CDR3: TGTGCCAGCAGACCCGGGACAGCGAGCTCCTACGAGCAGCACTTC. Residues: CASRPGTASSYEQHF.

This clonotype has only a few counts. The rearrangement joins TRBV29-1 to TRBJ2-4, with TRBD1 as a possible D gene (5 bases). The CDR3 contains 14 residues. Germline V gives CDR1 SQVTM, CDR2 ANQGSEA. Trimming took off 4 bases at V and 8 bases at J, with 18 bases between the two ends. CDR3 protein: CSVVSRSRGDIQYF. Here the CDR3 DNA reads TGCAGCGTTGTCTCTAGGTCAAGGGGTGACATTCAGTACTTC.

This clonotype has ten or more counts. CDR3 bases: TGTGCCAGCAGGGTGGACAGTTACGAGCAGTACTTC. Protein: CASRVDSYEQYF. The genes are TRBV28 and TRBJ2-7, with D possibly TRBD1 on 6 matching bases. The CDR3 consists of 12 residues. Trimming removed 6 bases at V and 4 bases at J, with 10 bases between. The germline CDR1 and CDR2 sequences are MDHEN and SYDVKM.

This clonotype was recorded many times. V usage is TRBV28 and J usage is TRBJ2-5; D might be TRBD1 or TRBD2, each matching 5 bases. Per germline, CDR1 MDHEN and CDR2 SYDVKM. V gave up 8 bases and J gave up 3 bases, with 16 bases separating them. The CDR3 runs 14 residues. CDR3 residues: CASLPSGSKETQYF. CDR3 sequence (DNA): TGTGCCAGCCTCCCTTCAGGGAGCAAAGAGACCCAGTACTTC.

The V call is TRBV2, the J call TRBJ2-7; TRBD1 aligns across 7 bases. This CDR3 region has 12 residues. Germline lookup yields CDR1 SNHLY and CDR2 FYNNEI. J gave up 4 bases and V 11 bases, and 8 bases lay outside the gene matches. The CDR3: CAGTGVPYEQYF. The CDR3 DNA reads as TGTGCCGGAACAGGGGTGCCTTACGAGCAGTACTTC.

J is TRBJ2-1 and V is TRBV29-1; D perhaps matches TRBD2 (6 bases). In germline, CDR1 is SQVTM, CDR2 ANQGSEA. The ends were cut back, 6 bases at V and 6 bases at J, with 18 bases in the middle. The CDR3 consists of 14 residues. CDR3 nucleotides: TGCAGCGTGGTGGGGACTTCTCCTGGCAATGAGCAGTTCTTC. It specifies CSVVGTSPGNEQFF.

The chain has TRBV5-1 and TRBJ2-5; a possible D gene is TRBD2 (6 bases). Germline V gives CDR1 SGHRS, CDR2 YFSETQ. The CDR3 is 13 amino acids. The V end lost 4 bases, the J end lost 4 bases, and 11 bases lay between the germline ends. The CDR3 DNA reads TGCGCCAGCAGCACCCAGCGGGCAGAGACCCAGTACTTC. This sequence encodes CASSTQRAETQYF. Based on the CDR3 plus reference TRBV5-1 and TRBJ2-5, the full variable domain is KAGVTQTPRYLIKTRGQQVTLSCSPISGHRSVSWYQQTPGQGLQFLFEYFSETQRNKGNFPGRFSGRQFSNSRSEMNVSTLELGDSALYLCASSTQRAETQYFGPGTRLLVL.

This clonotype was detected ten times or more. The V call is TRBV6-1, the J call TRBJ2-1; the match to TRBD2 covers 14 bases. V shed 4 bases, J shed 7 bases, and the junction held 3 bases outside the gene matches. Germline V gene sequence: CDR1 MNHNS, CDR2 SASEGT. The CDR3 loop spans 15 amino acids. CDR3 sequence: CASSVGTSGRNEQFF. The CDR3 coding sequence is TGTGCCAGCAGTGTGGGGACTAGCGGGAGAAATGAGCAGTTCTTC.

This clonotype was observed at least ten times. The V and J genes are TRBV13 and TRBJ2-1; D could derive from TRBD1 or TRBD2 (6 bases each). Trimming took 7 bases from V and 4 from J, leaving 17 bases between them. The germline gives CDR1 PRHDT, CDR2 FYEKMQ (reference sequence). This CDR3 spans 15 amino acids. The CDR3 DNA reads as TGTGCCAGCACCAAGGGGGGATCCCCATACAATGAGCAGTTCTTC. It encodes CASTKGGSPYNEQFF.

This clonotype was seen repeatedly, ten times or more. The chain links TRBV20-1 to TRBJ2-2; the D is unclear. V was clipped by 2 bases and J by 8 bases, with 12 bases between them. The CDR3 extends over 13 amino acids. Germline lookup yields CDR1 DFQATT and CDR2 SNEGSKA (reference sequence). The CDR3 region is CSARRRPGGELFF. The CDR3 coding sequence is TGCAGTGCTAGACGCCGACCCGGAGGGGAGCTGTTTTTT.